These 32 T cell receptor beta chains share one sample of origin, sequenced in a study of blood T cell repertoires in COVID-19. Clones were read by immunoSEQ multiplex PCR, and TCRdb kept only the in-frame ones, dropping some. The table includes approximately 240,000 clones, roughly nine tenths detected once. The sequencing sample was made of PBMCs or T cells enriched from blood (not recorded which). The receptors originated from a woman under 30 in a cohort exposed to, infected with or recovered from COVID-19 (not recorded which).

This CDR3 reads CATGRRQANYGYTF. The DNA of the CDR3 is TGTGCCACCGGGAGGCGGCAGGCTAACTATGGCTACACCTTC. The chain recombines TRBV6-5 with TRBJ1-2; D uncertain. The length of the CDR3 is 14 residues. Trimming shortened V by 10 bases and J by 0 bases, and 15 bases separated the two germline ends. Germline V gives CDR1 MNHEY, CDR2 SVGAGI.

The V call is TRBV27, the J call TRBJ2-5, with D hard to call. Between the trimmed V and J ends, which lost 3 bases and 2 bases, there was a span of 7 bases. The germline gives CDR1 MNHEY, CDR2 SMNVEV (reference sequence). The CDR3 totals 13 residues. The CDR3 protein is CASSFADQETQYF. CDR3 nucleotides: TGTGCCAGCAGTTTCGCGGATCAAGAGACCCAGTACTTC.

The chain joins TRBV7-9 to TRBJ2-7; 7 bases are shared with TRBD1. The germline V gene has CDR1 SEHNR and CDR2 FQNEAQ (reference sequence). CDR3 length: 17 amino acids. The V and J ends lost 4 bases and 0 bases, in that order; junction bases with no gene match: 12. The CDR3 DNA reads TGTGCCAGCAGCTCGGCCCGTACAGGGGCGAGCTCCTACGAGCAGTACTTC. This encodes CASSSARTGASSYEQYF. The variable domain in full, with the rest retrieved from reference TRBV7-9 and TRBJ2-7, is DTGVSQNPRHKITKRGQNVTFRCDPISEHNRLYWYRQTLGQGPEFLTYFQNEAQLEKSRLLSDRFSAERPKGSFSTLEIQRTEQGDSAMYLCASSSARTGASSYEQYFGPGTRLTVT.

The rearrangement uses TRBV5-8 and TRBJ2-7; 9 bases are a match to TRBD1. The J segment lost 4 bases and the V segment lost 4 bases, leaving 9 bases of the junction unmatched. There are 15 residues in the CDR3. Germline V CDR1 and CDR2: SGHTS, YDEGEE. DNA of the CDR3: TGTGCCAGCAGCGCTTTGGGACAGGGAAAATACGAGCAGTACTTC. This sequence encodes CASSALGQGKYEQYF. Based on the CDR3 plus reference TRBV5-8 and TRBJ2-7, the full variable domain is EAGVTQSPTHLIKTRGQQATLRCSPISGHTSVYWYQQALGLGLQFLLWYDEGEERNRGNFPPRFSGRQFPNYSSELNVNALELEDSALYLCASSALGQGKYEQYFGPGTRLTVT.

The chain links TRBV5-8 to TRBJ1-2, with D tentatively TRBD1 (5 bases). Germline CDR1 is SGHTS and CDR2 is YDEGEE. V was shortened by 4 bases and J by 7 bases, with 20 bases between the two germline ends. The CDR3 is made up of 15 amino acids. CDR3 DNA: TGTGCCAGCAGCCCCCGAGGAGGGGTCGGTCTTGGCTACACCTTC. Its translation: CASSPRGGVGLGYTF.

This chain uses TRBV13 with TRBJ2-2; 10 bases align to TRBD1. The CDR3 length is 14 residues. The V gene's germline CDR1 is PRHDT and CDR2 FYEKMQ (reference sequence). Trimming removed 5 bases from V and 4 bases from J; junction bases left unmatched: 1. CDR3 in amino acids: CASSRDRGTGELFF. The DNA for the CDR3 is TGTGCCAGCAGCCGGGACAGGGGCACCGGGGAGCTGTTTTTT.

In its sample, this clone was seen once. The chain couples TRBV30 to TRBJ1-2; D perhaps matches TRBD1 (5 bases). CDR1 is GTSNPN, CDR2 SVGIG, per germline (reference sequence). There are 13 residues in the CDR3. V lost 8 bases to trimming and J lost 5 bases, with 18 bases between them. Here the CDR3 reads CAGSRNGAYGYTF. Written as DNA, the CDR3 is TGTGCCGGAAGCCGAAATGGGGCTTATGGCTACACCTTC.

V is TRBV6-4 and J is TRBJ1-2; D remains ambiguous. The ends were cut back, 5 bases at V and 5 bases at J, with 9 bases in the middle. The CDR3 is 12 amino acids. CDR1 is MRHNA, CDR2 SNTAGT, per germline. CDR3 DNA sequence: TGTGCCAGCAGTAGATCGGGGTATGGCTACACCTTC. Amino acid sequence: CASSRSGYGYTF.

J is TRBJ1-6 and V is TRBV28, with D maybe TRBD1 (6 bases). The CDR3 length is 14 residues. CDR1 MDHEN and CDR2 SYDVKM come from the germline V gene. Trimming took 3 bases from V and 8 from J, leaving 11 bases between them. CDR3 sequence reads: CASSFEGGHSPLHF. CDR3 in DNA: TGTGCCAGCAGTTTCGAGGGGGGGCATTCACCCCTCCACTTT.

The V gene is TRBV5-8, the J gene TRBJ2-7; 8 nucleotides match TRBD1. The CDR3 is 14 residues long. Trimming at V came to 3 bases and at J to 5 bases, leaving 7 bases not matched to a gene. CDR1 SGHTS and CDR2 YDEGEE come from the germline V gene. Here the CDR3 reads CASSSGQVLHEQYF. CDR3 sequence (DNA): TGTGCCAGCAGCTCGGGACAGGTCCTACACGAGCAGTACTTC.

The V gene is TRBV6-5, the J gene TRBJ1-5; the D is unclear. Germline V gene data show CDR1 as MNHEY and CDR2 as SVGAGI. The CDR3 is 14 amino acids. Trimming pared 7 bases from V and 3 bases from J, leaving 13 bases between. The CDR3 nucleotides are TGTGCCAGCACAGCAAGCGGATTCAATCAGCCCCAGCATTTT. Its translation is CASTASGFNQPQHF.

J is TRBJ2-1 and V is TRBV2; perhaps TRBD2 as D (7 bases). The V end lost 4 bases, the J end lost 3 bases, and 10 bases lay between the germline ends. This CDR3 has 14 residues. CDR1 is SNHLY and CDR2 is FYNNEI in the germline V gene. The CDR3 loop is CASSVRGGYNEQFF. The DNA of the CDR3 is TGTGCCAGCAGTGTAAGGGGGGGCTACAATGAGCAGTTCTTC.

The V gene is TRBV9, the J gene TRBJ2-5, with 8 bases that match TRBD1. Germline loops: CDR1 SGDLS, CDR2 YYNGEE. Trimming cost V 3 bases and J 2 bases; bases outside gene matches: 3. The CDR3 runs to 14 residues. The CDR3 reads CASSARQGQETQYF. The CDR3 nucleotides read TGTGCCAGCAGCGCGCGACAGGGGCAAGAGACCCAGTACTTC.

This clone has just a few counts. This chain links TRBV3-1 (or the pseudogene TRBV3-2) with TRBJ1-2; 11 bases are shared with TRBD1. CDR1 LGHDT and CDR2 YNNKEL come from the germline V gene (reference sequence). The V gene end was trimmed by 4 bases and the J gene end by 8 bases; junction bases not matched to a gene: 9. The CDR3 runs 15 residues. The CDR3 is CASSPRGQGARGYTF. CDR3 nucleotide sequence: TGTGCCAGCAGCCCCAGAGGACAGGGGGCGCGGGGCTACACCTTC.

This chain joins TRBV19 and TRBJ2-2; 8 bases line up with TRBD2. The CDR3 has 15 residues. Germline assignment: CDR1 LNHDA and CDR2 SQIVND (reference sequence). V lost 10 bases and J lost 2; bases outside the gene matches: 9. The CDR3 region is CAIKSGGQNTGELFF. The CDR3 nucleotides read TGTGCCATCAAGAGCGGGGGCCAAAACACCGGGGAGCTGTTTTTT.

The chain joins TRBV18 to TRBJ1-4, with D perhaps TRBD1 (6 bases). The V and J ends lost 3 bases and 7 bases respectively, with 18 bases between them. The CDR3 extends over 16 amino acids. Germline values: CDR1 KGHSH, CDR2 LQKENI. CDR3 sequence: CASSPTTGGAGEKLFF. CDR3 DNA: TGTGCCAGCTCACCTACAACGGGGGGCGCAGGTGAAAAACTGTTTTTT. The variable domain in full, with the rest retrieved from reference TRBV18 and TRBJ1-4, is NAGVMQNPRHLVRRRGQEARLRCSPMKGHSHVYWYRQLPEEGLKFMVYLQKENIIDESGMPKERFSAEFPKEGPSILRIQQVVRGDSAAYFCASSPTTGGAGEKLFFGSGTQLSVL.

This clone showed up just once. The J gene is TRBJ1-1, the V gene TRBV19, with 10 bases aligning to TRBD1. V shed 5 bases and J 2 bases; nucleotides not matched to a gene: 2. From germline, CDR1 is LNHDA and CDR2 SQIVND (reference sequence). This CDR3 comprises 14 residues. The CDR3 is CASSQTGGNTEAFF. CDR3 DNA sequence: TGTGCCAGTAGTCAGACAGGGGGCAACACTGAAGCTTTCTTT. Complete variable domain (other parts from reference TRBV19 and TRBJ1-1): DGGITQSPKYLFRKEGQNVTLSCEQNLNHDAMYWYRQDPGQGLRLIYYSQIVNDFQKGDIAEGYSVSREKKESFPLTVTSAQKNPTAFYLCASSQTGGNTEAFFGQGTRLTVV.

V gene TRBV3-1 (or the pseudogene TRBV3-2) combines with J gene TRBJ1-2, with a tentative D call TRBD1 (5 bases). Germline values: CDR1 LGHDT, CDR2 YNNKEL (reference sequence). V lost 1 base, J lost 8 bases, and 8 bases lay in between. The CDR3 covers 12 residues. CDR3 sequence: CASSQGGRGYTF. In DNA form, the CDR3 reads TGTGCCAGCAGCCAAGGGGGGAGGGGCTACACCTTC.

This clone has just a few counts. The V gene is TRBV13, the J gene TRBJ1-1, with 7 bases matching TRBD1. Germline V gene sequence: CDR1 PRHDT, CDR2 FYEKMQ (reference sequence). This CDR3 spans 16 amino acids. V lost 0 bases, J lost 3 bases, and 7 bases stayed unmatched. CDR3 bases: TGTGCCAGCAGCTTAGGAGGGGGCACCCCCGACACTGAAGCTTTCTTT. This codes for CASSLGGGTPDTEAFF. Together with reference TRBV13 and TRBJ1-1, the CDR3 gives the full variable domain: AAGVIQSPRHLIKEKRETATLKCYPIPRHDTVYWYQQGPGQDPQFLISFYEKMQSDKGSIPDRFSAQQFSDYHSELNMSSLELGDSALYFCASSLGGGTPDTEAFFGQGTRLTVV.

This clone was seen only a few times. The CDR3 bases are TGTGCCAGCAGTGAGGACGGACAAAGCTATAATTCACCCCTCCACTTT. Protein: CASSEDGQSYNSPLHF. The chain uses TRBV6-1 and TRBJ1-6; a possible D gene is TRBD1 (5 bases). Germline CDR1 is MNHNS and CDR2 is SASEGT. This CDR3 contains 16 residues. The ends were cut back, 3 bases at V and 3 bases at J, with 12 bases in the middle.

The CDR3 sequence is CASSLQQETQYF. The CDR3 DNA reads TGCGCCAGCAGCTTGCAGCAAGAGACCCAGTACTTC. The chain joins TRBV5-1 to TRBJ2-5; the D is unclear. Trimming left V 1 base short and J 2 bases short, with 3 bases between. The CDR3 covers 12 residues. CDR1 SGHRS and CDR2 YFSETQ come from the germline V gene.

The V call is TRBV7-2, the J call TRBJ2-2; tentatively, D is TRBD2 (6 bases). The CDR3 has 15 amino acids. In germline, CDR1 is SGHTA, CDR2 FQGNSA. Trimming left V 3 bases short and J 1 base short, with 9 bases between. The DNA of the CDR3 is TGTGCCAGCAGCTTCGGGGGAGGGAACACCGGGGAGCTGTTTTTT. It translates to CASSFGGGNTGELFF.

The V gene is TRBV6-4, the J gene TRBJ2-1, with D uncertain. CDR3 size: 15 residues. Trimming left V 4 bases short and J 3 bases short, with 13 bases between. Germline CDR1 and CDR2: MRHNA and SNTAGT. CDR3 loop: CASSAGEAIYNEQFF. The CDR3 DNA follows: TGTGCCAGCAGTGCTGGTGAGGCTATCTACAATGAGCAGTTCTTC.

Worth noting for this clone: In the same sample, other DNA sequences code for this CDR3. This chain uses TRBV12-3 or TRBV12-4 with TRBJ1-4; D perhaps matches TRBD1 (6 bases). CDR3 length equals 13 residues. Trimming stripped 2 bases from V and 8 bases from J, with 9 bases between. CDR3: CASSLSGGEKLFF. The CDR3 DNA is TGTGCCAGCAGTTTAAGTGGGGGCGAAAAACTGTTTTTT.

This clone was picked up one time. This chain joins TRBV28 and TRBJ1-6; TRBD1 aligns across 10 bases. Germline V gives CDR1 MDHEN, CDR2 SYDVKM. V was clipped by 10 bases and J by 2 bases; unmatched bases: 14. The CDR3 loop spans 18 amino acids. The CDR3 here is CATIPGQGRGTYNSPLHF. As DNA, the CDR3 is TGTGCCACCATCCCGGGACAGGGGAGAGGAACCTATAATTCACCCCTCCACTTT.

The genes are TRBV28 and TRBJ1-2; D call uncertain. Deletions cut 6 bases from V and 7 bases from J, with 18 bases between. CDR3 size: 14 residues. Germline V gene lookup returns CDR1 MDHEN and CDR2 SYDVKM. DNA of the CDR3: TGTGCCAGCAGCTCCCCCGGAACTCCGGGTGGCTACACCTTC. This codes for CASSSPGTPGGYTF.

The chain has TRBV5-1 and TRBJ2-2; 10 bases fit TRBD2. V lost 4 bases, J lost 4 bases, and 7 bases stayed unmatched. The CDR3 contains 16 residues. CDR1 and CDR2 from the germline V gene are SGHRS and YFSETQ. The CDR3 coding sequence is TGCGCCAGCAGCGACCTAGCGGGAGTTGGCACCGGGGAGCTGTTTTTT. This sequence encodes CASSDLAGVGTGELFF.

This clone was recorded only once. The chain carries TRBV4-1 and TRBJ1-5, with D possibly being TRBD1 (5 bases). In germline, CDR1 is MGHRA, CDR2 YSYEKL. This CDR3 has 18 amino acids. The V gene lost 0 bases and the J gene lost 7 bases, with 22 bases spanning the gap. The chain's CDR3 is CASSQDPGRGPGGQPQHF. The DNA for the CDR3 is TGCGCCAGCAGCCAAGATCCAGGGCGGGGACCCGGAGGGCAGCCCCAGCATTTT.

The CDR3 DNA follows: TGTGCCAGCAGCCAAGAATCGGATAGCGGGGCCTACTACAATGAGCAGTTCTTC. Residues: CASSQESDSGAYYNEQFF. The genes are TRBV3-1 (or the pseudogene TRBV3-2) and TRBJ2-1; 8 nucleotides agree with TRBD2. The CDR3 extends over 18 amino acids. The germline CDR1 and CDR2 sequences are LGHDT and YNNKEL (reference sequence). The V gene end was trimmed by 0 bases and the J gene end by 3 bases; junction bases not matched to a gene: 10.

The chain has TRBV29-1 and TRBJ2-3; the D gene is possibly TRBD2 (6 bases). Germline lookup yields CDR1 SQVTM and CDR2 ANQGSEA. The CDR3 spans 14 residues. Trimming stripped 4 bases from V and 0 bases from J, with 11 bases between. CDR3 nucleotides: TGCAGCGTTGCAAGACTAGAAAGCACAGATACGCAGTATTTT. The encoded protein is CSVARLESTDTQYF.

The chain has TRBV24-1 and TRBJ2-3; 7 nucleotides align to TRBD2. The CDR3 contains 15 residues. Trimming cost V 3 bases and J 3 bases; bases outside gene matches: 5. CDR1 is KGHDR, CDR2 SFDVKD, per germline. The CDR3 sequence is CATSDGGGGTDTQYF. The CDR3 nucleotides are TGTGCCACCAGTGATGGGGGGGGTGGGACAGATACGCAGTATTTT.

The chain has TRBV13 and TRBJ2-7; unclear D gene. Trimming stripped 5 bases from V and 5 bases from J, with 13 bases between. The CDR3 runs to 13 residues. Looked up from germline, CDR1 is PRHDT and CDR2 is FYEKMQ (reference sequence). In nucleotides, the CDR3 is TGTGCCAGCAGCCCCAGAGGAGTCGACGAGCAGTACTTC. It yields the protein CASSPRGVDEQYF.